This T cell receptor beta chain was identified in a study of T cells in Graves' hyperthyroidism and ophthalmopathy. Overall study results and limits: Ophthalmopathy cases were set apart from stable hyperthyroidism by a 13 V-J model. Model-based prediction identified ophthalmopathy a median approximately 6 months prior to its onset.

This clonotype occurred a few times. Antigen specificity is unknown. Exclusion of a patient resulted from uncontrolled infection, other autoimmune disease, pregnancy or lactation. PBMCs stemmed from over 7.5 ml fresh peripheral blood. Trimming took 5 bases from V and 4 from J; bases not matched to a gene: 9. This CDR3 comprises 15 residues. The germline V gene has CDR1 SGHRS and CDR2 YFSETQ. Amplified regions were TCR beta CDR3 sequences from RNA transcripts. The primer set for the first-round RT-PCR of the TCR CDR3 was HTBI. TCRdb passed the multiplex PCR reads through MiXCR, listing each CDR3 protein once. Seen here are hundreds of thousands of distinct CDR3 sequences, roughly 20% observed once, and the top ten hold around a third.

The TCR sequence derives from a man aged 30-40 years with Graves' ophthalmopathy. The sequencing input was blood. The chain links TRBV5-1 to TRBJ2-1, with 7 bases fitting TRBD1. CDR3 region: CASRRAGTEYNEQFF. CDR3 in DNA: TGCGCCAGCAGACGCGCCGGGACAGAGTACAATGAGCAGTTCTTC.